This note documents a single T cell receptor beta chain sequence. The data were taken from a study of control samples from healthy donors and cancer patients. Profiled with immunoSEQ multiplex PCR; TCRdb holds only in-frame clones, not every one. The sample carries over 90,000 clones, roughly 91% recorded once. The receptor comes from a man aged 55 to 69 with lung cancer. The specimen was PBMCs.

The CDR3 region is CATNPSGKLDTGELFF. The DNA for the CDR3 is TGTGCCACCAATCCATCAGGGAAATTGGACACCGGGGAGCTGTTTTTT. The chain employs TRBV24-1 and TRBJ2-2; weak D call: TRBD1 (5 bases). The CDR3 is 16 residues long. Germline-derived CDR1 and CDR2 are KGHDR and SFDVKD. V was cut by 8 bases and J by 3 bases, with 18 bases left in between.